Shown below are 20 T cell receptor beta chains from a single sample sequenced in a study of PD-1 blockade in mismatch repair-deficient tumors. Produced via immunoSEQ multiplex PCR; TCRdb's table is partial and in-frame only. The profile shows about 100,000 clones, about four fifths of them singletons. The specimen comprised peripheral blood, sampled roughly 35 weeks after starting pembrolizumab. The receptors originated from an adult with mismatch repair-deficient cancer.

CDR3 protein: CASSPMGGRIQETQYF. CDR3 bases: TGTGCCAGCAGCCCGATGGGGGGGCGAATACAAGAGACCCAGTACTTC. The genes are TRBV7-3 and TRBJ2-5; perhaps TRBD2 as D (7 bases). The CDR3 is made up of 16 amino acids. V was trimmed by 5 bases and J by 2 bases, leaving 18 bases between them. Per germline, CDR1 SGHTA and CDR2 FQGTGA.

The chain recombines TRBV4-1 with TRBJ1-1; tentative D call: TRBD1 (6 bases). CDR1 is MGHRA and CDR2 is YSYEKL in the germline V gene. The CDR3 totals 17 residues. V lost 4 bases and J 1 base, leaving 19 bases between the germline ends. The chain's CDR3 is CASSRSVRGSGNTEAFF. CDR3 sequence (DNA): TGCGCCAGCAGCCGCTCCGTCAGGGGTTCGGGGAACACTGAAGCTTTCTTT.

V and J are TRBV11-3 and TRBJ2-2; TRBD1 agrees at 10 bases. The CDR3 is made up of 15 amino acids. Germline CDR1 and CDR2: SGHNT and YENEEA. V trimming: 5 bases; J trimming: 6 bases; junction bases outside the gene matches: 6. The CDR3 nucleotides read TGTGCCAGCAGCCGGACAGGGGGTATCCCCGGGGAGCTGTTTTTT. Its translation is CASSRTGGIPGELFF. Drawing the rest from reference TRBV11-3 and TRBJ2-2, the complete variable domain is EAGVVQSPRYKIIEKKQPVAFWCNPISGHNTLYWYLQNLGQGPELLIRYENEEAVDDSQLPKDRFSAERLKGVDSTLKIQPAELGDSAVYLCASSRTGGIPGELFFGEGSRLTVL.

This sequence joins TRBV7-6 and TRBJ2-1; D gene uncertain. Germline CDR1 SGHVS, CDR2 FNYEAQ. This CDR3 is 11 amino acids long. V gave up 4 bases and J gave up 8 bases, with 6 bases separating them. The CDR3 region has the DNA TGTGCCAGCAGCTCCTCGTATGAGCAGTTCTTC. Protein product: CASSSSYEQFF.

This clone was detected a few times. This sequence joins TRBV25-1 and TRBJ2-1; 7 bases agree with TRBD2. The CDR3 has 15 residues. Germline-derived CDR1 and CDR2 are MGHDK and SYGVNS. With V trimmed by 2 bases and J by 4 bases, 5 bases remained unmatched. The CDR3 reads CASSERGSTYNEQFF. As DNA, the CDR3 is TGTGCCAGCAGTGAACGCGGGAGCACTTACAATGAGCAGTTCTTC.

The chain is built from TRBV18 and TRBJ1-4, with a weak D call TRBD1 (5 bases). Per germline, CDR1 KGHSH and CDR2 LQKENI. Trimming took off 9 bases at V and 5 bases at J, with 13 bases between the two ends. This CDR3 has 13 residues. CDR3 amino acids: CASSRAGNEKLFF. CDR3 sequence (DNA): TGTGCCAGTTCAAGGGCAGGGAATGAAAAACTGTTTTTT.

The V call is TRBV19, the J call TRBJ1-1; D may be TRBD1 (5 bases). The CDR3 covers 14 residues. Trimming shortened V by 3 bases and J by 0 bases, and 8 bases separated the two germline ends. CDR1 and CDR2 from the germline V gene are LNHDA and SQIVND (reference sequence). The CDR3 bases are TGTGCCAGTAGTATTGGGGGGGTGAACACTGAAGCTTTCTTT. Protein product: CASSIGGVNTEAFF.

The V and J genes are TRBV7-9 and TRBJ2-1; 8 positions agree with TRBD2. V trimming: 1 base; J trimming: 7 bases; junction bases outside the gene matches: 3. Per germline, CDR1 SEHNR and CDR2 FQNEAQ (reference sequence). The length of the CDR3 is 14 residues. The CDR3 sequence is CASSLGSGGNEQFF. In DNA form, the CDR3 reads TGTGCCAGCAGCTTAGGATCGGGAGGGAATGAGCAGTTCTTC.

The rearrangement uses TRBV7-3 and TRBJ2-3; the match to TRBD2 covers 12 bases. V was pared by 4 bases and J by 3 bases, with 2 bases of the junction left unmatched. Germline assignment: CDR1 SGHTA and CDR2 FQGTGA. This CDR3 is 15 amino acids long. The CDR3 is CASSYLAGGTDTQYF. CDR3 coding DNA: TGTGCCAGCAGCTACCTAGCGGGAGGGACAGATACGCAGTATTTT.

The chain recombines TRBV7-2 with TRBJ2-6; D is unclear. The germline V gene has CDR1 SGHTA and CDR2 FQGNSA. Between the trimmed V and J ends, which lost 1 base and 4 bases, there was a span of 8 bases. The length of the CDR3 is 15 residues. For the CDR3, the DNA is TGTGCCAGCAGCTTAGAGCAATCCGGGGCCAACGTCCTGACTTTC. As protein: CASSLEQSGANVLTF.

This clone has a handful of counts. The chain couples TRBV29-1 to TRBJ2-3, with 7 bases fitting TRBD2. The V gene end was trimmed by 7 bases and the J gene end by 0 bases; junction bases not matched to a gene: 19. CDR3 size: 18 residues. Germline V gives CDR1 SQVTM, CDR2 ANQGSEA. CDR3 loop: CSAGDGPGGTLSTDTQYF. CDR3 DNA sequence: TGCAGCGCCGGGGATGGCCCGGGGGGAACGCTTAGCACAGATACGCAGTATTTT.

The V gene is TRBV12-5, the J gene TRBJ2-6, with TRBD2 as a possible D gene (6 bases). The CDR3 runs 15 residues. Trimming took 7 bases from V and 4 from J, leaving 14 bases between them. Germline lookup yields CDR1 LGHNT and CDR2 FRNRAP. The CDR3 bases are TGTGCTAGTGCCCCTGTGGGGAGGGGGGCCAACGTCCTGACTTTC. Residues: CASAPVGRGANVLTF.

V and J are TRBV5-4 and TRBJ2-3; 9 bases match TRBD1. After removal of 4 bases from V and 0 bases from J, the junction contained 9 bases not matched to a gene. The CDR3 spans 17 residues. Germline V gene data show CDR1 as SGHNT and CDR2 as YYREEE (reference sequence). The CDR3 reads CASSRPGQGPSTDTQYF. The CDR3 DNA follows: TGTGCCAGCAGCCGACCGGGACAGGGCCCTAGCACAGATACGCAGTATTTT.

This chain uses TRBV1 with TRBJ1-2. TRBV1 has pseudogene status. This CDR3 spans 14 amino acids. The DNA of the CDR3 is TGCACCAGCAGCCAAGATTGTCTGAACTATGGCTACACCTTC. Protein sequence: CTSSQDCLNYGYTF.

V gene TRBV2 combines with J gene TRBJ2-2; D gene ambiguous. CDR1 is SNHLY, CDR2 FYNNEI, per germline. The CDR3 has 15 amino acids. Between the trimmed V and J ends, which lost 6 bases and 0 bases, there was a span of 11 bases. CDR3 sequence reads: CASRPRASNTGELFF. CDR3 sequence (DNA): TGTGCCAGCAGGCCACGAGCGTCGAACACCGGGGAGCTGTTTTTT.

This chain connects TRBV11-3 to TRBJ2-7; possible D gene TRBD1, 5 bases. V was clipped by 1 base and J by 3 bases, with 10 bases between them. This CDR3 has 14 amino acids. Germline V CDR1 and CDR2: SGHNT, YENEEA. The CDR3 DNA reads as TGTGCCAGCAGCTTAGGCCCCCAGGGCTACGAGCAGTACTTC. Translated, it gives CASSLGPQGYEQYF.

The sample holds one count of this clone. V and J are TRBV28 and TRBJ2-7; either TRBD1 or TRBD2 may supply D (5 bases each). CDR3 length: 14 residues. The germline V gene encodes CDR1 MDHEN and CDR2 SYDVKM. V gave up 6 bases and J gave up 6 bases, with 18 bases separating them. This CDR3 is CASSLVSGAGEQYF. In nucleotides, the CDR3 is TGTGCCAGCAGCTTAGTTTCTGGGGCGGGCGAGCAGTACTTC.

The chain couples TRBV9 to TRBJ2-1, with 10 nucleotides matching TRBD1. The length of the CDR3 is 16 residues. V trimming: 3 bases; J trimming: 2 bases; junction bases outside the gene matches: 5. Germline V gives CDR1 SGDLS, CDR2 YYNGEE. The CDR3 DNA follows: TGTGCCAGCAGCGAATCCGGACAGGGGGCCTACAATGAGCAGTTCTTC. Translating gives CASSESGQGAYNEQFF.

The chain recombines TRBV30 with TRBJ1-1; 7 positions match TRBD1. This CDR3 contains 12 residues. CDR1 and CDR2 (germline): GTSNPN, SVGIG (reference sequence). The DNA for the CDR3 is TGTGCTTTGGGACAGCAGAACACTGAAGCTTTCTTT. Translating it yields CALGQQNTEAFF.

The chain carries TRBV4-3 and TRBJ2-7; no clear D. The CDR3 runs 13 residues. Trimming took 0 bases from V and 9 from J, leaving 12 bases between them. The germline gives CDR1 LGHNA, CDR2 YSLEER. The CDR3 reads CASSQELKTVQYF. The CDR3 DNA reads as TGCGCCAGCAGCCAAGAACTCAAGACCGTGCAGTACTTC.